In its sample, the clone carrying this T cell receptor (beta chain) was seen a few times. This sample stems from a study of blood T cell repertoires in COVID-19. Method: immunoSEQ multiplex PCR; TCRdb's copy keeps in-frame clones and lacks some. This table holds around 400,000 clones, roughly 92% found once. This CDR3 region has 15 residues. Germline V lookup: CDR1 SGHTA, CDR2 FQGTGA. The V end lost 1 base, the J end lost 3 bases, and 10 bases lay between the germline ends. This TCR came from a woman aged 40 to 50 who had been exposed to COVID-19. The chain carries TRBV7-3 and TRBJ2-1, with a weak D call TRBD1 (5 bases). The sequencing sample was made of PBMCs or T cells enriched from blood (not recorded which). The CDR3 reads CASSLSAGNYNEQFF. CDR3 DNA sequence: TGTGCCAGCAGCTTAAGTGCAGGGAACTACAATGAGCAGTTCTTC.